What follows are 25 T cell receptor beta chains derived from one specimen sequenced in a study of T cell responses to AZD1222 COVID-19 vaccine. Profiling relied on immunoSEQ multiplex PCR, and the TCRdb table lists in-frame clones only, not all of them. This repertoire shows around 160,000 clones, roughly 92% found once; its top ten account for approximately 0.6%. Source: peripheral blood, taken on day 0 of AZD1222 vaccination. Receptor source: an adult in good health.

This clone appeared a few times. The chain is built from TRBV27 and TRBJ2-7, with 7 nucleotides matching TRBD2. V trimming: 5 bases; J trimming: 2 bases; junction bases outside the gene matches: 6. CDR3 length: 14 amino acids. The germline CDR1 and CDR2 sequences are MNHEY and SMNVEV (reference sequence). The CDR3 DNA follows: TGTGCCAGCAGTCCGCGGGAGAGTGCCTACGAGCAGTACTTC. Its translation is CASSPRESAYEQYF.

The rearrangement links TRBV2 to TRBJ1-2; D uncertain. Germline CDR1 SNHLY, CDR2 FYNNEI. The CDR3 is 11 residues long. V shed 6 bases and J shed 2 bases, with 4 bases lying between them. The CDR3 protein is CASRGNYGYTF. The CDR3 DNA is TGTGCCAGCAGGGGGAACTATGGCTACACCTTC.

V and J are TRBV29-1 and TRBJ1-1; 10 nucleotides align to TRBD1. V gave up 7 bases and J gave up 0 bases; unmatched junction bases: 17. CDR1 SQVTM and CDR2 ANQGSEA come from the germline V gene. The CDR3 consists of 18 residues. The DNA of the CDR3 is TGCAGCGCATTCGGGACAGGGGTTTTTTGGGGTATGAACACTGAAGCTTTCTTT. It yields the protein CSAFGTGVFWGMNTEAFF.

This chain connects TRBV28 to TRBJ2-7; D remains ambiguous. The CDR3 sequence is 15 residues long. The germline CDR1 and CDR2 sequences are MDHEN and SYDVKM. V lost 4 bases to trimming and J lost 2 bases, with 15 bases between them. Here the CDR3 DNA reads TGTGCCAGCAGTTCACCCTCTATGGGCCCCTACGAGCAGTACTTC. Protein sequence: CASSSPSMGPYEQYF.

The V call is TRBV24-1, the J call TRBJ1-1; D is unresolved. The germline V and J ends were trimmed by 5 bases and 5 bases, with 8 bases remaining between them. CDR1 KGHDR and CDR2 SFDVKD come from the germline V gene. The CDR3 has 12 residues. The CDR3 DNA sequence: TGTGCCACCAGTGGCTCAGGTACTGAAGCTTTCTTT. Amino acid sequence: CATSGSGTEAFF.

The V call is TRBV20-1, the J call TRBJ1-5; D unclear. V lost 3 bases, J lost 9 bases, and 12 bases lay in between. The CDR3 extends over 12 amino acids. Germline V gives CDR1 DFQATT, CDR2 SNEGSKA (reference sequence). DNA of the CDR3: TGCAGTGCTAGTTCGGCAGCCCGGCCCCAGCATTTT. Translating it yields CSASSAARPQHF.

The rearrangement uses TRBV30 and TRBJ1-1; maybe TRBD1 (6 bases). The CDR3 is 13 residues long. Looked up from germline, CDR1 is GTSNPN and CDR2 is SVGIG (reference sequence). The ends were cut back, 0 bases at V and 4 bases at J, with 9 bases in the middle. Here the CDR3 reads CAWSVRGATEAFF. Written as DNA, the CDR3 is TGTGCCTGGAGTGTGCGGGGGGCCACTGAAGCTTTCTTT. Full variable domain (remainder filled in from reference TRBV30 and TRBJ1-1): SQTIHQWPATLVQPVGSPLSLECTVEGTSNPNLYWYRQAAGRGLQLLFYSVGIGQISSEVPQNLSASRPQDRQFILSSKKLLLSDSGFYLCAWSVRGATEAFFGQGTRLTVV.

The J gene is TRBJ2-7, the V gene TRBV5-4; 9 bases agree with TRBD1. CDR1 and CDR2 from the germline V gene are SGHNT and YYREEE (reference sequence). The CDR3 contains 16 residues. Germline trimming cut 2 bases from V and 3 bases from J; bases unmatched to any gene: 9. The CDR3 region has the DNA TGTGCCAGCAGCTTCCCGGACAGGGGAGGAGGCTACGAGCAGTACTTC. Its translation is CASSFPDRGGGYEQYF.

The rearrangement joins TRBV11-2 to TRBJ1-2, with D unresolved. The CDR3 sequence is 16 residues long. V lost 5 bases and J lost 2, with 18 bases in between. CDR1 and CDR2 from the germline V gene are SGHAT and FQNNGV. DNA for the CDR3: TGTGCCAGCAGCCTAACGGACGGTGCAGAAAACTATGGCTACACCTTC. Its translation: CASSLTDGAENYGYTF.

The gene calls are TRBV5-4 and TRBJ2-2, with 11 bases that match TRBD2. CDR1 is SGHNT and CDR2 is YYREEE in the germline V gene (reference sequence). This CDR3 has 15 residues. J lost 6 bases, V lost 6 bases, and 7 bases had no gene match. CDR3 in amino acids: CASNSGTSGSGELFF. The CDR3 region has the DNA TGTGCCAGCAACTCCGGGACTAGCGGCTCCGGGGAGCTGTTTTTT.

The CDR3 reads CASSFASGTSDNEQFF. CDR3 DNA: TGTGCCAGCAGTTTCGCATCCGGGACTAGCGACAATGAGCAGTTCTTC. V gene TRBV28 combines with J gene TRBJ2-1, with 10 positions matching TRBD2. The V and J ends lost 3 bases and 5 bases, in that order; junction bases with no gene match: 7. CDR1 is MDHEN and CDR2 is SYDVKM in the germline V gene. The CDR3 is 16 residues long.

This clone came up once. Here the CDR3 reads CASSLHGRNTEAFF. DNA for the CDR3: TGTGCCAGCAGTTTACACGGACGGAACACTGAAGCTTTCTTT. V and J are TRBV27 and TRBJ1-1; D gene ambiguous. The CDR3 has 14 amino acids. Germline assignment: CDR1 MNHEY and CDR2 SMNVEV (reference sequence). V gave up 2 bases and J gave up 1 base, with 8 bases separating them.

V gene TRBV19 combines with J gene TRBJ1-2; D ambiguous. There are 14 residues in the CDR3. The germline gives CDR1 LNHDA, CDR2 SQIVND (reference sequence). V was cut by 7 bases and J by 2 bases, with 14 bases left in between. This chain's CDR3 is CASNLPPNNYGYTF. The CDR3 DNA sequence: TGTGCCAGTAATCTCCCCCCAAACAACTATGGCTACACCTTC.

The chain is built from TRBV30 and TRBJ2-5, with D perhaps TRBD2 (6 bases). There are 14 residues in the CDR3. From germline, CDR1 is GTSNPN and CDR2 SVGIG (reference sequence). The V end lost 0 bases, the J end lost 5 bases, and 13 bases lay between the germline ends. The CDR3: CAWSVGGIQETQYF. CDR3 coding DNA: TGTGCCTGGAGTGTTGGAGGGATTCAGGAGACCCAGTACTTC.

The CDR3 bases are TGTGCCAGCAGTTTAAGTAGTAAAGTGACCCAGTACTTC. It is translated as CASSLSSKVTQYF. This chain connects TRBV28 to TRBJ2-5, with D uncertain. Trimming stripped 2 bases from V and 7 bases from J, with 11 bases between. Germline lookup yields CDR1 MDHEN and CDR2 SYDVKM. There are 13 residues in the CDR3.

The rearrangement uses TRBV5-1 and TRBJ1-5; the D is unclear. Germline V lookup: CDR1 SGHRS, CDR2 YFSETQ. V lost 1 base and J lost 0, with 8 bases in between. The CDR3 spans 15 residues. The CDR3 DNA sequence: TGCGCCAGCAGCTTGACCGGAGTTAGCAATCAGCCCCAGCATTTT. It translates to CASSLTGVSNQPQHF.

This clone occurred once. This rearrangement joins TRBV5-6 to TRBJ1-1; D remains unclear. Trimming took off 6 bases at V and 0 bases at J, with 6 bases between the two ends. The CDR3 is 12 amino acids. Germline V gene lookup returns CDR1 SGHDT and CDR2 YYEEEE. The CDR3 loop reads CASNEVNTEAFF. CDR3 nucleotides: TGTGCCAGCAATGAAGTGAACACTGAAGCTTTCTTT. The full variable domain, completed using reference TRBV5-6 and TRBJ1-1, is DAGVTQSPTHLIKTRGQQVTLRCSPKSGHDTVSWYQQALGQGPQFIFQYYEEEERQRGNFPDRFSGHQFPNYSSELNVNALLLGDSALYLCASNEVNTEAFFGQGTRLTVV.

The genes are TRBV29-1 and TRBJ2-1; no definite D call. This CDR3 spans 12 amino acids. Germline V gives CDR1 SQVTM, CDR2 ANQGSEA. Trimming pared 7 bases from V and 5 bases from J, leaving 12 bases between. The CDR3 DNA follows: TGCAGCGCCCGGGTTAGGGACAATGAGCAGTTCTTC. Amino acid sequence: CSARVRDNEQFF.

The genes are TRBV24-1 and TRBJ1-2; D gene uncertain. CDR3 length: 13 residues. CDR1 KGHDR and CDR2 SFDVKD come from the germline V gene. Trimming stripped 4 bases from V and 2 bases from J, with 7 bases between. The CDR3 coding sequence is TGTGCCACCAGTGACAGCGGAAACTATGGCTACACCTTC. Its protein product is CATSDSGNYGYTF.

The chain uses TRBV6-2 or TRBV6-3 and TRBJ2-5, with D possibly matching TRBD1 (6 bases). The CDR3 spans 15 residues. From germline, CDR1 is MNHEY and CDR2 SVGEGT. V was pared by 5 bases and J by 5 bases, with 18 bases between. The CDR3 coding sequence is TGTGCCAGCAGTCGAACTACAGGGTTTGGTGAGACCCAGTACTTC. It specifies CASSRTTGFGETQYF.

This clone was seen once. The V and J genes are TRBV7-9 and TRBJ2-7; the match to TRBD1 covers 12 bases. The CDR3 runs to 18 residues. V shed 1 base, J shed 3 bases, and the junction held 10 bases outside the gene matches. CDR1 SEHNR and CDR2 FQNEAQ come from the germline V gene (reference sequence). CDR3 sequence (DNA): TGTGCCAGCAGCTTAGATCCGGGACAGGGGGCTCTTGGCTACGAGCAGTACTTC. As protein: CASSLDPGQGALGYEQYF.

The chain employs TRBV3-1 (or the pseudogene TRBV3-2) and TRBJ2-1, with D uncertain. V was trimmed by 8 bases and J by 0 bases, leaving 11 bases between them. This CDR3 contains 14 residues. Germline CDR1 LGHDT, CDR2 YNNKEL (reference sequence). The CDR3 DNA sequence: TGTGCCAGCCAACAGACTTCCTCCTACAATGAGCAGTTCTTC. Translating gives CASQQTSSYNEQFF.

The rearrangement links TRBV19 to TRBJ2-1; D is perhaps TRBD1 or TRBD2 (5 bases each). The CDR3 is 14 amino acids. From germline, CDR1 is LNHDA and CDR2 SQIVND (reference sequence). V dropped 5 bases and J dropped 6 bases, with 14 bases sitting between them. CDR3 protein: CASSVLGGGNEQFF. CDR3 DNA: TGTGCCAGTAGTGTGCTAGGTGGGGGCAATGAGCAGTTCTTC.

V and J are TRBV2 and TRBJ1-1, with no clear D. The CDR3 spans 14 residues. Trimming left V 0 bases short and J 5 bases short, with 10 bases between. Per the germline V gene, CDR1 is SNHLY and CDR2 is FYNNEI. The CDR3 loop is CASSEAGRWTEAFF. CDR3 bases: TGTGCCAGCAGTGAAGCCGGCAGGTGGACTGAAGCTTTCTTT.

The V call is TRBV5-4, the J call TRBJ1-1; possible D gene TRBD1, 5 bases. Germline CDR1 SGHNT, CDR2 YYREEE (reference sequence). The ends were cut back, 4 bases at V and 6 bases at J, with 10 bases in the middle. The CDR3 sequence is 12 residues long. This CDR3 is CASSPRGAEAFF. The DNA for the CDR3 is TGTGCCAGCAGCCCTAGGGGTGCTGAAGCTTTCTTT.